Listed here are 29 T cell receptor beta chains from one sample, sequenced in a study of beta chain features in type 1 diabetes. Every bit of the isolated RNA underwent reverse transcription, so sequencing read expressed TCRB transcripts. The data were produced by immunoSEQ multiplex PCR, yet TCRdb's version contains in-frame clones alone and is incomplete. The data show about 400,000 clones, approximately 12% seen once. The specimen was naive CD4+ T cells from blood. The receptors come from a man younger than 35 in good health.

The gene calls are TRBV28 and TRBJ2-7, with 7 bases matching TRBD1. This CDR3 spans 14 amino acids. CDR1 MDHEN and CDR2 SYDVKM come from the germline V gene. V trimming: 6 bases; J trimming: 6 bases; junction bases outside the gene matches: 11. The CDR3 region is CASRPQGKQREQYF. The CDR3 DNA follows: TGTGCCAGCAGGCCACAGGGGAAACAACGCGAGCAGTACTTC. Together with reference TRBV28 and TRBJ2-7, the CDR3 gives the full variable domain: DVKVTQSSRYLVKRTGEKVFLECVQDMDHENMFWYRQDPGLGLRLIYFSYDVKMKEKGDIPEGYSVSREKKERFSLILESASTNQTSMYLCASRPQGKQREQYFGPGTRLTVT.

This clone has a handful of counts. Different DNA sequences within this sample yield the same CDR3. The V and J genes are TRBV9 and TRBJ2-7; 9 nucleotides line up with TRBD2. CDR1 is SGDLS, CDR2 YYNGEE, per germline. After removal of 4 bases from V and 3 bases from J, the junction contained 8 bases not matched to a gene. There are 15 residues in the CDR3. In DNA, the CDR3 is TGTGCCAGCAGCTTAGGGGGACTAGCAGGCTACGAGCAGTACTTC. This codes for CASSLGGLAGYEQYF.

The chain couples TRBV10-3 to TRBJ2-6, with D possibly TRBD1 on 5 matching bases. Germline-derived CDR1 and CDR2 are ENHRY and SYGVKD. Trimming shortened V by 2 bases and J by 0 bases, and 8 bases separated the two germline ends. The CDR3 spans 16 residues. The CDR3 spells CAISELTGSGANVLTF. The CDR3 coding sequence is TGTGCCATCAGTGAGCTTACAGGCTCTGGGGCCAACGTCCTGACTTTC.

This clone was recorded a few times. This sequence joins TRBV4-1 and TRBJ1-2; maybe TRBD1 (5 bases). This CDR3 is 15 amino acids long. Germline V gives CDR1 MGHRA, CDR2 YSYEKL. Trimming took off 1 base at V and 2 bases at J, with 11 bases between the two ends. CDR3 residues: CASSQVGRGNYGYTF. The CDR3 DNA follows: TGCGCCAGCAGCCAAGTCGGTCGGGGGAACTATGGCTACACCTTC.

The chain joins TRBV12-5 to TRBJ1-1; perhaps TRBD1 as D (6 bases). Germline assignment: CDR1 LGHNT and CDR2 FRNRAP. V was shortened by 3 bases and J by 4 bases, with 12 bases between the two germline ends. The CDR3 is 14 residues long. The CDR3 DNA follows: TGTGCTAGTGGTTTCGGGATACAGGGCACTGAAGCTTTCTTT. It codes for CASGFGIQGTEAFF.

The rearrangement links TRBV29-1 to TRBJ1-2, with D possibly matching TRBD1 (5 bases). V was cut by 4 bases and J by 11 bases, with 14 bases left in between. The CDR3 extends over 11 amino acids. The V gene's germline CDR1 is SQVTM and CDR2 ANQGSEA. CDR3 amino acids: CSVVIDHRYTF. CDR3 nucleotides: TGCAGCGTTGTTATTGACCACAGGTACACCTTC.

The chain carries TRBV10-3 and TRBJ2-7; 10 nucleotides match TRBD2. The CDR3 consists of 17 residues. In germline, CDR1 is ENHRY, CDR2 SYGVKD. Trimming removed 6 bases from V and 3 bases from J; junction bases left unmatched: 14. Here the CDR3 reads CAISPSPGTSEVYEQYF. CDR3 in DNA: TGTGCCATCAGCCCTTCTCCTGGGACTAGCGAGGTCTACGAGCAGTACTTC.

In this sample, this clone turned up a few times. The rearrangement joins TRBV11-1 to TRBJ2-1; 12 nucleotides line up with TRBD2. The CDR3 has 15 amino acids. J was trimmed by 6 bases and V by 4 bases; bases with no gene match: 4. The V gene's germline CDR1 is SGHAT and CDR2 FQDESV (reference sequence). The CDR3 reads CASSSSGRAANEQFF. The CDR3 DNA is TGTGCCAGCAGCTCTAGCGGGAGGGCCGCCAATGAGCAGTTCTTC.

The genes are TRBV12-5 and TRBJ1-1; D unresolved. Trimming stripped 9 bases from V and 5 bases from J, with 13 bases between. Germline V gene data show CDR1 as LGHNT and CDR2 as FRNRAP. The CDR3 totals 12 residues. This CDR3 is CARGKEITEAFF. For the CDR3, the DNA is TGTGCTAGGGGTAAAGAGATTACTGAAGCTTTCTTT.

This clone was seen a handful of times. The genes are TRBV9 and TRBJ1-2, with 9 bases that match TRBD1. This CDR3 has 15 residues. The junction had 12 bases not matched to a gene; V was cut back by 4 bases and J by 8 bases. The germline V gene encodes CDR1 SGDLS and CDR2 YYNGEE. This CDR3 is CASSLEGQGIRGYTF. CDR3 in DNA: TGTGCCAGCAGCCTTGAGGGACAGGGTATAAGGGGCTACACCTTC.

The chain couples TRBV5-1 to TRBJ2-7, with TRBD2 matching over 12 bases. J lost 2 bases, V lost 3 bases, and 6 bases had no gene match. CDR1 and CDR2 from the germline V gene are SGHRS and YFSETQ. The length of the CDR3 is 16 residues. In DNA, the CDR3 is TGCGCCAGCAGCTCCCGACTAGCGGGGGCCCCCTACGAGCAGTACTTC. This encodes CASSSRLAGAPYEQYF.

The chain employs TRBV7-3 and TRBJ2-1, with TRBD2 identical over 7 bases. Looked up from germline, CDR1 is SGHTA and CDR2 is FQGTGA. The ends lost 0 bases at V and 1 base at J; junction bases unmatched: 6. This CDR3 has 17 residues. The CDR3 loop is CASSLTGGMHSYNEQFF. The CDR3 nucleotides are TGTGCCAGCAGCTTAACGGGAGGGATGCATTCCTACAATGAGCAGTTCTTC.

The CDR3 DNA reads as TGTGCCAGCAGCTTTAGCTCGGACACAAATTGGTACACCTTC. It encodes CASSFSSDTNWYTF. This chain links TRBV7-2 with TRBJ1-2, with TRBD1 as a possible D gene (5 bases). There are 14 residues in the CDR3. CDR1 is SGHTA and CDR2 is FQGNSA in the germline V gene. With 3 bases removed from V and 11 bases from J, the gap between germline ends came to 19 bases. Variable domain in full (rest from reference TRBV7-2 and TRBJ1-2): GAGVSQSPSNKVTEKGKDVELRCDPISGHTALYWYRQSLGQGLEFLIYFQGNSAPDKSGLPSDRFSAERTGGSVSTLTIQRTQQEDSAVYLCASSFSSDTNWYTFGSGTRLTVV.

This clone was found a few times. The junction does not match germline at one end; this may be a read error. The same CDR3 also results from other DNA sequences found in this sample. The CDR3 loop reads CASSPLAGGTDTQYF. In DNA, the CDR3 is TGTGCCAGCTCGCCACTAGCGGGGGGCACAGATACGCAGTATTTT. The chain couples TRBV18 to TRBJ2-3, with 11 bases aligning to TRBD2. The CDR3 length is 15 residues. Germline assignment: CDR1 KGHSH and CDR2 LQKENI. The full variable domain, its missing parts supplied by reference TRBV18 and TRBJ2-3, is NAGVMQNPRHLVRRRGQEARLRCSPMKGHSHVYWYRQLPEEGLKFMVYLQKENIIDESGMPKERFSAEFPKEGPSILRIQQVVRGDSAAYFCASSPLAGGTDTQYFGPGTRLTVL.

The table lists this clone with a few counts. The rearrangement links TRBV11-2 to TRBJ2-5; D unclear. The V end lost 1 base, the J end lost 7 bases, and 4 bases lay between the germline ends. Germline V gene sequence: CDR1 SGHAT, CDR2 FQNNGV. CDR3 size: 11 residues. The CDR3 nucleotides read TGTGCCAGCAGCTTAGGAGGGACCCAGTACTTC. Translation gives CASSLGGTQYF. Based on the CDR3 plus reference TRBV11-2 and TRBJ2-5, the full variable domain is EAGVAQSPRYKIIEKRQSVAFWCNPISGHATLYWYQQILGQGPKLLIQFQNNGVVDDSQLPKDRFSAERLKGVDSTLKIQPAKLEDSAVYLCASSLGGTQYFGPGTRLLVL.

Only one count was recorded for this clone. This sequence joins TRBV11-1 and TRBJ2-2; a possible D gene is TRBD1 (9 bases). Germline loops: CDR1 SGHAT, CDR2 FQDESV (reference sequence). V was clipped by 7 bases and J by 7 bases, with 22 bases between them. CDR3 size: 16 residues. The CDR3 loop is CASTSGRGTGFGELFF. DNA of the CDR3: TGTGCCAGCACCTCCGGGAGGGGGACAGGGTTCGGGGAGCTGTTTTTT.

This clone appeared a single time. J is TRBJ1-1 and V is TRBV5-4; D is unclear. This CDR3 comprises 15 residues. Trimming cost V 0 bases and J 2 bases, with 11 bases left between them. The germline V gene encodes CDR1 SGHNT and CDR2 YYREEE (reference sequence). The CDR3 DNA reads TGTGCCAGCAGCTTGGGCGCCTATCCAAACACTGAAGCTTTCTTT. Its protein product is CASSLGAYPNTEAFF. The full variable domain, completed using reference TRBV5-4 and TRBJ1-1, is ETGVTQSPTHLIKTRGQQVTLRCSSQSGHNTVSWYQQALGQGPQFIFQYYREEENGRGNFPPRFSGLQFPNYSSELNVNALELDDSALYLCASSLGAYPNTEAFFGQGTRLTVV.

This clone was seen only a few times. The rearrangement uses TRBV11-2 and TRBJ2-5; D is possibly TRBD1 (6 bases). This CDR3 spans 15 amino acids. V lost 2 bases, J lost 2 bases, and 12 bases lay in between. Per the germline V gene, CDR1 is SGHAT and CDR2 is FQNNGV. This CDR3 reads CASSLLRTAQETQYF. The CDR3 DNA reads TGTGCCAGCAGCTTACTACGGACAGCACAAGAGACCCAGTACTTC.

The CDR3 sequence: CASRDPGLEYHEQFF. In nucleotides, the CDR3 is TGTGCCAGCAGAGATCCGGGACTAGAGTACCATGAGCAGTTCTTC. This chain links TRBV6-5 with TRBJ2-1; 8 bases line up with TRBD2. Germline V gene lookup returns CDR1 MNHEY and CDR2 SVGAGI. V dropped 6 bases and J dropped 8; count of bases not matched to a gene: 12. The CDR3 runs to 15 residues.

The V gene is TRBV5-1, the J gene TRBJ1-1, with D maybe TRBD1 (5 bases). The CDR3 loop spans 15 amino acids. The germline V gene encodes CDR1 SGHRS and CDR2 YFSETQ. V was shortened by 0 bases and J by 4 bases, with 13 bases between the two germline ends. The CDR3 reads CASSLGQGMGTEAFF. DNA of the CDR3: TGCGCCAGCAGCTTGGGGCAGGGAATGGGCACTGAAGCTTTCTTT.

This clone was counted only a few times. The V call is TRBV30, the J call TRBJ1-5; D is ambiguous. Per the germline V gene, CDR1 is GTSNPN and CDR2 is SVGIG (reference sequence). The CDR3 is made up of 13 amino acids. Between the trimmed V and J ends, which lost 4 bases and 2 bases, there was a span of 9 bases. CDR3 region: CAWTREGNQPQHF. DNA for the CDR3: TGTGCCTGGACGAGGGAAGGCAATCAGCCCCAGCATTTT.

J is TRBJ1-2 and V is TRBV19, with D maybe TRBD1 (6 bases). The CDR3 length is 13 residues. The V end lost 7 bases, the J end lost 2 bases, and 11 bases lay between the germline ends. CDR1 and CDR2 from the germline V gene are LNHDA and SQIVND (reference sequence). The CDR3 DNA reads TGTGCCAGTACTCAGGGGCGGAACTATGGCTACACCTTC. Residues: CASTQGRNYGYTF.

This chain's CDR3 is CASSAPSWSEQYF. The DNA of the CDR3 is TGTGCCAGCAGTGCCCCGAGTTGGTCCGAGCAGTACTTC. The J gene is TRBJ2-7, the V gene TRBV6-1; D gene uncertain. This CDR3 spans 13 amino acids. V lost 4 bases and J 6 bases, leaving 13 bases between the germline ends. The germline V gene encodes CDR1 MNHNS and CDR2 SASEGT.

There are a few counts of this clone. J is TRBJ2-7 and V is TRBV9, with a weak D call TRBD1 (6 bases). The ends were cut back, 0 bases at V and 2 bases at J, with 9 bases in the middle. The germline V gene encodes CDR1 SGDLS and CDR2 YYNGEE. This CDR3 region has 14 residues. Here the CDR3 DNA reads TGTGCCAGCAGCGTAGACGGGGACACCTACGAGCAGTACTTC. Translating gives CASSVDGDTYEQYF.

This sequence joins TRBV5-6 and TRBJ2-5; a possible D gene is TRBD1 (6 bases). Germline V gives CDR1 SGHDT, CDR2 YYEEEE. CDR3 length equals 13 residues. Trimming removed 2 bases from V and 4 bases from J, with 9 bases in between. CDR3 nucleotides: TGTGCCAGCAGCTTACGAGGGGGAGAGACCCAGTACTTC. Translation: CASSLRGGETQYF. Together with reference TRBV5-6 and TRBJ2-5, the CDR3 gives the full variable domain: DAGVTQSPTHLIKTRGQQVTLRCSPKSGHDTVSWYQQALGQGPQFIFQYYEEEERQRGNFPDRFSGHQFPNYSSELNVNALLLGDSALYLCASSLRGGETQYFGPGTRLLVL.

This clone was seen a handful of times. V usage is TRBV18 and J usage is TRBJ1-5; D is undetermined. Germline CDR1 reads KGHSH; CDR2 reads LQKENI. The CDR3 has 13 residues. Trimming took 3 bases from V and 10 from J, leaving 13 bases between them. DNA of the CDR3: TGTGCCAGCTCACCCAGTCAGCAGCGTCCCCAGCATTTT. Amino acid sequence: CASSPSQQRPQHF.

The chain carries TRBV9 and TRBJ1-2, with D maybe TRBD1 (6 bases). V was cut by 4 bases and J by 2 bases, with 18 bases left in between. The CDR3 contains 16 residues. Germline CDR1 reads SGDLS; CDR2 reads YYNGEE. For the CDR3, the DNA is TGTGCCAGCAGCCCCCACCCCACAGGGAACAACTATGGCTACACCTTC. Its protein product is CASSPHPTGNNYGYTF.

CDR3 sequence reads: CASSPEQTSTDTQYF. Here the CDR3 DNA reads TGTGCCAGCTCACCGGAGCAGACCAGCACAGATACGCAGTATTTT. This chain joins TRBV18 and TRBJ2-3; D is unclear. CDR3 length: 15 amino acids. Looked up from germline, CDR1 is KGHSH and CDR2 is LQKENI. V was pared by 3 bases and J by 0 bases, with 10 bases between.

This clone was detected only a few times. The chain has TRBV4-3 and TRBJ1-2; D is uncertain. Germline CDR1 and CDR2: LGHNA and YSLEER. V lost 0 bases to trimming and J lost 4 bases, with 15 bases between them. This CDR3 spans 16 amino acids. CDR3 nucleotide sequence: TGCGCCAGCAGCCAAGATCTTAGGCAGCGATCCTATGGCTACACCTTC. Protein product: CASSQDLRQRSYGYTF.